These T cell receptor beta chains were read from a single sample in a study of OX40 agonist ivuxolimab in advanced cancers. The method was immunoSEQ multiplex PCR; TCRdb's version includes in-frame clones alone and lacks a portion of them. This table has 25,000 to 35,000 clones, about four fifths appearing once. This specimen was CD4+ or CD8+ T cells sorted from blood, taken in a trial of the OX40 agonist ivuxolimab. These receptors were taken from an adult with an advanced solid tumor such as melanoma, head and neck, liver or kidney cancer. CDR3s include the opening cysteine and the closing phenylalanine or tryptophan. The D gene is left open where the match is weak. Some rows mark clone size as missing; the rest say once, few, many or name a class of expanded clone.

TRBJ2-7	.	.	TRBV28	TGTGCCAGCAGTTCCCCTCAATCCTACGAGCAGTACTTC	CASSSPQSYEQYF
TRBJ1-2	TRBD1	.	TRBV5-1	TGCGCCAGCAGCCCCTATCCCGACAGGGGCCTAAGTGGCTACACCTTC	CASSPYPDRGLSGYTF
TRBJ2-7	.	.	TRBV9	TGTGCCAGCAGCGTAGAAGGGACGGATGTTGGGGAGCAGTACTTC	CASSVEGTDVGEQYF
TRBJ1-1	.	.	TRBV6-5	TGTGCCAGCAGTTACACTAAACAGGGAAATGAAGCTTTCTTT	CASSYTKQGNEAFF
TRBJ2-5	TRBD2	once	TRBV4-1	TGCGCCAGCAGCCAAGACGGGGGGTTCGAGACCCAGTACTTC	CASSQDGGFETQYF
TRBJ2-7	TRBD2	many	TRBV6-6	TGTGCCAGCAGGAAGGCTAGCGGAGAAGGGTCCTACGAGCAGTACTTC	CASRKASGEGSYEQYF
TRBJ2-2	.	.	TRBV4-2	TGTGCCAGCAGCCAAGGCCAGGGAGACGGGGAGCTGTTTTTT	CASSQGQGDGELFF
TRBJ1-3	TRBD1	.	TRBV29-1	TGCAGCGCACGACCGGGACAGGGGGCTGGAAACACCATATATTTT	CSARPGQGAGNTIYF
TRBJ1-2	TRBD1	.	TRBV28	TGTGCCAGCAGTGATAGGACAGGGTGGAACTATGGCTACACCTTC	CASSDRTGWNYGYTF
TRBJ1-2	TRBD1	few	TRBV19	TGTGCCACCCTGGACAGGGGGTATGGCTACACCTTC	CATLDRGYGYTF
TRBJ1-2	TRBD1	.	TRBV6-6	TGTGCCAGCAGTTACCACAGGGGTGGCTACACCTTC	CASSYHRGGYTF
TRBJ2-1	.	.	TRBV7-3	TGTGCCAGCAGCGAGGGGGGAGGCGAGCAGTTCTTC	CASSEGGGEQFF
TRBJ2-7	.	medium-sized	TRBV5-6	TGTGCCAGCAGCCCCGGACAGAACTCCTACGAGCAGTACTTC	CASSPGQNSYEQYF
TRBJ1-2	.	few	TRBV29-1	TGCAGCGTTGAAGATCGTGGCTACACCTTC	CSVEDRGYTF
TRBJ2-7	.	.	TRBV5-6	TGTGCCAGCAGCTTAACCTTCGGGTCCTACGAGCAGTACTTC	CASSLTFGSYEQYF